This paragraph covers one T cell receptor beta chain sequence. Repertoires were generated with immunoSEQ multiplex PCR, while TCRdb's copy carries only in-frame clones and drops some. Here the sample spans roughly 160,000 clones, roughly 88% being singletons. The CDR3 is 13 residues long. The J segment lost 7 bases and the V segment lost 8 bases, leaving 3 bases of the junction unmatched. Germline V gives CDR1 SNHLY, CDR2 FYNNEI. This sample is part of a study of blood T cell repertoires in COVID-19. Study-level information: The United States, Italy and Spain provided the acute and convalescent COVID-19 samples. PBMCs, B-cell-depleted T cells, or T cells provided the cDNA or gDNA that made up the material.

Sequencing used peripheral blood. This chain uses TRBV2 with TRBJ1-5, with 12 bases identical to TRBD1. This clonotype originated in an elderly man with COVID-19, enrolled during active disease. CDR3 sequence (DNA): TGTGCCAGCGGGACAGGGGGCGGCCAGCCCCAGCATTTT. Translation gives CASGTGGGQPQHF.